This T cell receptor (beta chain) emerged from a study of regulatory dendritic cells for organ transplantation. Produced via immunoSEQ multiplex PCR; TCRdb's table is partial and in-frame only. The repertoire holds 25,000 to 30,000 clones, with roughly 84% as singletons. The J segment lost 0 bases and the V segment lost 5 bases, leaving 3 bases of the junction unmatched. From germline, CDR1 is SEHNR and CDR2 FQNEAQ (reference sequence). The CDR3 sequence is 16 residues long. Note on this clone: Its antigen is currently unknown.

Regarding the study as a whole: Mature dendritic cells appeared to drive more memory CD8+ clonal expansion than regulatory ones. Among resting subsets, memory CD8+ cells contained the most alloreactive clonotypes. Memory CD8+ T cells were the most oligoclonal; naive cells were highly diverse.

FACS sorted CD4+ or CD8+ T cells into CD45RA+ naive and CD45RO+ memory. The chain links TRBV7-9 to TRBJ2-6, with TRBD1 matching over 8 bases. This sequence originates from a human donor in good health. The specimen was naive CD8+ T cells from blood. Stated subset: CD45RA+ naive T cells. The CDR3, as DNA: TGTGCCAGCAGCGGGACAGGTCTCTCTGGGGCCAACGTCCTGACTTTC. It yields the protein CASSGTGLSGANVLTF.